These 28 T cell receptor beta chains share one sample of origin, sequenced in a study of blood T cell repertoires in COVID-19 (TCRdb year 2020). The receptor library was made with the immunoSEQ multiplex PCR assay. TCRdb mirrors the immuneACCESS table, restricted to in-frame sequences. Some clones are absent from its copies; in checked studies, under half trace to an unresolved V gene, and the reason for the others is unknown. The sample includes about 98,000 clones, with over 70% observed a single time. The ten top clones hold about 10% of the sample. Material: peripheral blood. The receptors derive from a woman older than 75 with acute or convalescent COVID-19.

CDR3 protein: CASSDQGPNTIYF. CDR3 DNA: TGTGCCAGCAGTGACCAGGGGCCAAACACCATATATTTT. The chain has TRBV6-4 and TRBJ1-3; a weak D match, TRBD1 (6 bases). CDR3 length equals 13 residues. V lost 2 bases and J 6 bases, leaving 8 bases between the germline ends. Per the germline V gene, CDR1 is MRHNA and CDR2 is SNTAGT.

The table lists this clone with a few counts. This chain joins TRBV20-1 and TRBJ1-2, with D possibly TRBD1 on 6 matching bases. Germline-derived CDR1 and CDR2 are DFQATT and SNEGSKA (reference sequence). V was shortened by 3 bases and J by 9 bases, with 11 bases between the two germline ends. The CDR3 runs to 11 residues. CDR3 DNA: TGCAGTGCTAGTAGGGACATTTGCTACACCTTC. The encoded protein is CSASRDICYTF.

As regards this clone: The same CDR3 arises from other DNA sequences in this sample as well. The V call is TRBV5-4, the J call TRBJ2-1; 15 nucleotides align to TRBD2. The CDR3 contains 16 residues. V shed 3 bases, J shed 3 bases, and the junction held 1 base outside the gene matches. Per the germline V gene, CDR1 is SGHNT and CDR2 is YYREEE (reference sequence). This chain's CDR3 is CASSSGLAGGYNEQFF. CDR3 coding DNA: TGTGCCAGCAGCTCGGGACTAGCGGGGGGCTACAATGAGCAGTTCTTC. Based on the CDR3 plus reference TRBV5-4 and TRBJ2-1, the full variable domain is ETGVTQSPTHLIKTRGQQVTLRCSSQSGHNTVSWYQQALGQGPQFIFQYYREEENGRGNFPPRFSGLQFPNYSSELNVNALELDDSALYLCASSSGLAGGYNEQFFGPGTRLTVL.

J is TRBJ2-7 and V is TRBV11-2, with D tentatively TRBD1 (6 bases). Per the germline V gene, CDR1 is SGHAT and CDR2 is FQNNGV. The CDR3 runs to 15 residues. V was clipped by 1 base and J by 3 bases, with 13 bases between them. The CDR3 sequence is CASSLGPGQHYEQYF. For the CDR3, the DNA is TGTGCCAGCAGCTTAGGTCCCGGACAGCACTACGAGCAGTACTTC.

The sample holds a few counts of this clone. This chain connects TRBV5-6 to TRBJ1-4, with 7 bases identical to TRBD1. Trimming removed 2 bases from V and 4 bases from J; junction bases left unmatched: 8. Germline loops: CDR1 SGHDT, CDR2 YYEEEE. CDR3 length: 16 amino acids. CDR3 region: CASSFLRTGGNEKLFF. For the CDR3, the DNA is TGTGCCAGCAGCTTCTTGCGGACAGGAGGTAATGAAAAACTGTTTTTT.

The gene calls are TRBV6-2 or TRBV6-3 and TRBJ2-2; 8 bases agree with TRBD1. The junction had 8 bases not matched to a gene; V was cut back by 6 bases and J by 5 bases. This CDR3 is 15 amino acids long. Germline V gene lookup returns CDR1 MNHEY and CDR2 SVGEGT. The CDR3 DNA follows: TGTGCCAGCAGCCCTGGACAGGGTGGGACCGGGGAGCTGTTTTTT. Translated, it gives CASSPGQGGTGELFF.

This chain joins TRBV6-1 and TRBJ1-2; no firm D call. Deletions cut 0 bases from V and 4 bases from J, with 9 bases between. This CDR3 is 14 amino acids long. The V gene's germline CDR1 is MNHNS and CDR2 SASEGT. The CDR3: CASSEARQLYGYTF. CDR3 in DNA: TGTGCCAGCAGTGAAGCCAGGCAACTCTATGGCTACACCTTC.

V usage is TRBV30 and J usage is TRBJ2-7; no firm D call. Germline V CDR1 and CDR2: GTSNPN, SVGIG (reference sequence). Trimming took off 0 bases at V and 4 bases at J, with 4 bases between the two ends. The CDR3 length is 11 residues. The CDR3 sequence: CAWSVEYEQYF. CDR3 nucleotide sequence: TGTGCCTGGAGTGTAGAGTACGAGCAGTACTTC.

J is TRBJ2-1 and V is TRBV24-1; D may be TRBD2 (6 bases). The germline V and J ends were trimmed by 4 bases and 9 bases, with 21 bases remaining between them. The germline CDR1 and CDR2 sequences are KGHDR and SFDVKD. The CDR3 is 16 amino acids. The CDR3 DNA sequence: TGTGCCACCAGTGACCCGGGACTCTCAAACCGGGGTGAGCAGTTCTTC. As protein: CATSDPGLSNRGEQFF.

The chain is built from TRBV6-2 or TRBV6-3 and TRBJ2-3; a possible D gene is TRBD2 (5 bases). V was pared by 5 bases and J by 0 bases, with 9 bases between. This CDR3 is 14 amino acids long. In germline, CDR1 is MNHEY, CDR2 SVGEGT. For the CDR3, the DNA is TGTGCCAGCAGTGACTATCCTAGCACAGATACGCAGTATTTT. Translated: CASSDYPSTDTQYF.

The CDR3 sequence: CASSPAGQGYGYTF. The CDR3, as DNA: TGTGCCAGCTCACCCGCGGGACAGGGCTATGGCTACACCTTC. The chain has TRBV18 and TRBJ1-2, with 9 nucleotides matching TRBD1. Germline CDR1 is KGHSH and CDR2 is LQKENI. There are 14 residues in the CDR3. J gave up 4 bases and V 3 bases, and 3 bases lay outside the gene matches.

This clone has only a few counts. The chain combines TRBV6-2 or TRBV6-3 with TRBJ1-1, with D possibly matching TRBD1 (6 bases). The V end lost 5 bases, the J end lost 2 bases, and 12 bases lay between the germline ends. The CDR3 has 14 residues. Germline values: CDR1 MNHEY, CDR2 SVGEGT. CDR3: CASSQRGSNTEAFF. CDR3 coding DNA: TGTGCCAGCAGTCAAAGGGGGAGTAACACTGAAGCTTTCTTT.

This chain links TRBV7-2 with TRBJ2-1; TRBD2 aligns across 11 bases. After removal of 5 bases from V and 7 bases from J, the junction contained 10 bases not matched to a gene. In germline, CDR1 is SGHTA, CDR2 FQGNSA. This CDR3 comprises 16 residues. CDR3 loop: CASSNSGGAGVNEQFF. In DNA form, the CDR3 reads TGTGCCAGCAGCAATAGCGGGGGGGCCGGTGTAAATGAGCAGTTCTTC.

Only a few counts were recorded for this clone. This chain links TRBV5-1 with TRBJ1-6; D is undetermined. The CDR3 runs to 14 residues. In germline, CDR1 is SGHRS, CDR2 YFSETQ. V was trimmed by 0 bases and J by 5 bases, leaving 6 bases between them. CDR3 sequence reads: CASSLGGDNSPLHF. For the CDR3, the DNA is TGCGCCAGCAGCTTGGGGGGAGATAATTCACCCCTCCACTTT.

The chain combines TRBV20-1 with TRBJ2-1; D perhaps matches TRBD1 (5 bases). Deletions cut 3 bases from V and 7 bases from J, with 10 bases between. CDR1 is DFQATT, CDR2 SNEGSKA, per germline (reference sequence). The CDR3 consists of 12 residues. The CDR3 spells CSASGSGNEQFF. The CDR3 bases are TGCAGTGCTAGTGGCTCAGGGAATGAGCAGTTCTTC.

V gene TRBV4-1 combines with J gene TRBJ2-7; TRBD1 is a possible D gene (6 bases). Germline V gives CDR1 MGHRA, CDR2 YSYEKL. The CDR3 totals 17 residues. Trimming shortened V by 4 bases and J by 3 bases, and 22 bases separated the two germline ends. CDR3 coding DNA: TGCGCCAGCAGCCGAACCACAACAGGGTCAGCCAACTACGAGCAGTACTTC. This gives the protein CASSRTTTGSANYEQYF.

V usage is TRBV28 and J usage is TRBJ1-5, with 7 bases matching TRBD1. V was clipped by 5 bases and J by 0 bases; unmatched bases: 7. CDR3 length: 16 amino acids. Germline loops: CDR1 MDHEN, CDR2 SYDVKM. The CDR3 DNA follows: TGTGCCAGCAGTATACTAGGGACAGTTAGCAATCAGCCCCAGCATTTT. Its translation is CASSILGTVSNQPQHF. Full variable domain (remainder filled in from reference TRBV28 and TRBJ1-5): DVKVTQSSRYLVKRTGEKVFLECVQDMDHENMFWYRQDPGLGLRLIYFSYDVKMKEKGDIPEGYSVSREKKERFSLILESASTNQTSMYLCASSILGTVSNQPQHFGDGTRLSIL.

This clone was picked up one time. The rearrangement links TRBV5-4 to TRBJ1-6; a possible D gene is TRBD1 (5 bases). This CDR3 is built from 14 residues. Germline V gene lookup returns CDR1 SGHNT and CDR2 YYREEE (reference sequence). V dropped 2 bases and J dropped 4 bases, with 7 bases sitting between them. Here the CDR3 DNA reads TGTGCCAGCAGCTTTCAGGGTTATAATTCACCCCTCCACTTT. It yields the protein CASSFQGYNSPLHF.

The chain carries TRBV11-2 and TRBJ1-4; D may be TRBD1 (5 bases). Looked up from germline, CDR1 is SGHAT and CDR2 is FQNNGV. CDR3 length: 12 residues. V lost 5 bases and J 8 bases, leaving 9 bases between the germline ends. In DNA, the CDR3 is TGTGCCAGCAGCACAGGAGGGGAAAAACTGTTTTTT. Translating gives CASSTGGEKLFF.

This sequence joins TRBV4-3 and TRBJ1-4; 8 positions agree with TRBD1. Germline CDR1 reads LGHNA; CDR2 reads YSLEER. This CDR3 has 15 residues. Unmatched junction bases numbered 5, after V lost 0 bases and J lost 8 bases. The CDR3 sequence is CASSQDDRGREKLFF. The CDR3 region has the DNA TGCGCCAGCAGCCAAGACGACAGGGGACGAGAAAAACTGTTTTTT.

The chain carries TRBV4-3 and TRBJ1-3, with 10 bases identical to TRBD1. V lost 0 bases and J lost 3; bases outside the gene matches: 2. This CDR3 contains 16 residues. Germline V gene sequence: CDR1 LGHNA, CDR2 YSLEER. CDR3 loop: CASSQDWDRGGNTIYF. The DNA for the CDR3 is TGCGCCAGCAGCCAAGATTGGGACAGGGGTGGAAACACCATATATTTT.

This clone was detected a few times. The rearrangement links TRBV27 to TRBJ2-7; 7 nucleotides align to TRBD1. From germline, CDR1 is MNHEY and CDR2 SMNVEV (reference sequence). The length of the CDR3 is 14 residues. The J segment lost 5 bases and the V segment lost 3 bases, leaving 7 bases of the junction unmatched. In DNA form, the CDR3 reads TGTGCCAGCAGTTTCGAGGGCAGGGGGAACGAGCAGTACTTC. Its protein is CASSFEGRGNEQYF.

CDR3 protein: CASRAARAGQPQHF. The CDR3 nucleotides read TGTGCCAGCAGGGCAGCTAGGGCGGGACAGCCCCAGCATTTT. V gene TRBV6-5 combines with J gene TRBJ1-5, with D unclear. This CDR3 is 14 amino acids long. V lost 6 bases, J lost 7 bases, and 16 bases lay in between. Germline CDR1 MNHEY, CDR2 SVGAGI.

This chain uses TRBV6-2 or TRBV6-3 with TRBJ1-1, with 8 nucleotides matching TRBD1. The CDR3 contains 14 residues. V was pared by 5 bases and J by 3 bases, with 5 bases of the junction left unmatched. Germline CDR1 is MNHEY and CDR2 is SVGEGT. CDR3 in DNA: TGTGCCAGCAGTCCACGGACAGGGCACACTGAAGCTTTCTTT. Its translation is CASSPRTGHTEAFF.

The CDR3 protein is CASSLRQGTGGYTF. The CDR3 DNA follows: TGTGCCAGCAGCTTGCGGCAGGGGACGGGTGGCTACACCTTC. This rearrangement joins TRBV5-6 to TRBJ1-2, with D possibly being TRBD1 (6 bases). V gave up 1 base and J gave up 7 bases, with 14 bases separating them. This CDR3 contains 14 residues. Germline V lookup: CDR1 SGHDT, CDR2 YYEEEE.

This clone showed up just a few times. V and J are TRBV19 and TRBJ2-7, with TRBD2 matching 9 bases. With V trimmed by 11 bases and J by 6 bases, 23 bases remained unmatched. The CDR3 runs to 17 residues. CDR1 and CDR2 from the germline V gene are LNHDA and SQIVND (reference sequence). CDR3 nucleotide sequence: TGTGCCTGTTGTATAAGCTGGGTAGCGGGGGCCCCCGGCGAGCAGTACTTC. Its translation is CACCISWVAGAPGEQYF.

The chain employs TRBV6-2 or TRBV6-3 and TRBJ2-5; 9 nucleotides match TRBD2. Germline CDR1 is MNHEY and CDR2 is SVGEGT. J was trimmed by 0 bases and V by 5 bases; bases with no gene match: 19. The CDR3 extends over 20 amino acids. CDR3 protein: CASSPLLAPISGGNQETQYF. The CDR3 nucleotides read TGTGCCAGCAGTCCCCTTCTGGCCCCGATCAGCGGGGGGAACCAAGAGACCCAGTACTTC.

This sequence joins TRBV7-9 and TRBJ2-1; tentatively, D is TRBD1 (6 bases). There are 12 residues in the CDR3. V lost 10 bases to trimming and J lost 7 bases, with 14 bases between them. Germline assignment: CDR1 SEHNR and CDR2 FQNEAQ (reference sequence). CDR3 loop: CANEDRQNEQFF. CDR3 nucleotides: TGTGCCAACGAGGACAGACAGAATGAGCAGTTCTTC.